The clone carrying this TCR beta chain came up a few times. Its antigen is undetermined. With 60 Vbeta and 13 Jbeta primers, the PCR was carried out. Libraries were prepared by immunoSEQ multiplex PCR; TCRdb keeps only in-frame clonotypes and omits some of them. The top ten clones hold approximately 1.2% of a sample with over 150,000 clones, 84% of them seen once. CDR1 is SNHLY, CDR2 FYNNEI, per germline. This CDR3 is built from 12 residues. V lost 6 bases to trimming and J lost 10 bases, with 13 bases between them. This sample is drawn from a study of cytomegalovirus exposure and HLA in healthy donors. Overall study findings and caveats: A list of approximately 160 TCR beta chains associated with cytomegalovirus was given. An ancestry cluster, one associated with Asian ancestry, reportedly showed fewer N-insertions than the roughly 670-donor mean in a later analysis.

The V gene is TRBV2, the J gene TRBJ2-1; TRBD2 is a possible D gene (5 bases). The sequence was collected from a girl under 10 years old in good health and CMV-seropositive. Sequenced material: PBMCs. The CDR3 sequence: CASRLLVSEQFF. The DNA of the CDR3 is TGTGCCAGCAGACTACTAGTGAGCGAGCAGTTCTTC. Full variable domain (missing parts from reference TRBV2 and TRBJ2-1): EPEVTQTPSHQVTQMGQEVILRCVPISNHLYFYWYRQILGQKVEFLVSFYNNEISEKSEIFDDQFSVERPDGSNFTLKIRSTKLEDSAMYFCASRLLVSEQFFGPGTRLTVL.